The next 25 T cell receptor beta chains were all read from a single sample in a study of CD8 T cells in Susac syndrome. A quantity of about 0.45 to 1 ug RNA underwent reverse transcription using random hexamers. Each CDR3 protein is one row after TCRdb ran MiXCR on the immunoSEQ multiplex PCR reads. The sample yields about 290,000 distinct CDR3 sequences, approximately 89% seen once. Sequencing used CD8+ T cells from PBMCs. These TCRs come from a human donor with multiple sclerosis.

CDR3 in amino acids: CASSEMLTGELFF. The CDR3 region has the DNA TGTGCCAGCAGCGAGATGCTTACCGGGGAGCTGTTTTTT. The V gene is TRBV7-8, the J gene TRBJ2-2, with D unclear. Germline values: CDR1 SGHVS, CDR2 FQNEAQ. The CDR3 length is 13 residues. Trimming removed 5 bases from V and 5 bases from J, with 9 bases in between.

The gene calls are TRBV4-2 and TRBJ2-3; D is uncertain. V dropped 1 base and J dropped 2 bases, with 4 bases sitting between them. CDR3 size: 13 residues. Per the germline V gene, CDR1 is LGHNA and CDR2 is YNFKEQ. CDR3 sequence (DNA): TGTGCCAGCAGCCAAGTACTCACAGATACGCAGTATTTT. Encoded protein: CASSQVLTDTQYF.

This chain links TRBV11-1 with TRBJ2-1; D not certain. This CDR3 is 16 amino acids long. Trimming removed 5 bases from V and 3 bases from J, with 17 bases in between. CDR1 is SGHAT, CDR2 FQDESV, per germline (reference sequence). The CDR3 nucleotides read TGTGCCAGCAGCCCCCCGCTTAGGGCCTACTACAATGAGCAGTTCTTC. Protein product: CASSPPLRAYYNEQFF.

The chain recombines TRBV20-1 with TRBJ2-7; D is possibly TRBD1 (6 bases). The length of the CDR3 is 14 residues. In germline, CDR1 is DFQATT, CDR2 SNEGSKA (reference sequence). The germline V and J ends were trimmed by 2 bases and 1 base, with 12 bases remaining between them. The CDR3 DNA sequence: TGCAGTGCTAGATGGACAGCGGCATCCTACGAGCAGTACTTC. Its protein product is CSARWTAASYEQYF.

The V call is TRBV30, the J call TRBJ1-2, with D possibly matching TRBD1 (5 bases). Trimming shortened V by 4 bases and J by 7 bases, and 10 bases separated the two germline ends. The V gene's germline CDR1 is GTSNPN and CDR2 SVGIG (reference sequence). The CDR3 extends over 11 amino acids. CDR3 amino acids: CAWTGTRGYTF. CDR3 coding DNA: TGTGCCTGGACAGGGACGCGTGGCTACACCTTC.

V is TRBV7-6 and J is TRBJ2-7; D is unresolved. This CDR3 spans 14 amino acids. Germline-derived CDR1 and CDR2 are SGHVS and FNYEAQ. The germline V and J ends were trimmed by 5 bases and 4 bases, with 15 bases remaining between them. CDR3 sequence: CASSLELRPYEQYF. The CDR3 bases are TGTGCCAGCAGCCTTGAATTGCGACCGTACGAGCAGTACTTC.

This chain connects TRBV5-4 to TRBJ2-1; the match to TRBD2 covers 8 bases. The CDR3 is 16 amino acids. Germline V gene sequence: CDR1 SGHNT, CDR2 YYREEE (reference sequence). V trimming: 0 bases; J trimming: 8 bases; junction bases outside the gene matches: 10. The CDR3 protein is CASSLAFGGAMHEQFF. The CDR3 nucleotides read TGTGCCAGCAGCTTGGCCTTCGGGGGGGCCATGCATGAGCAGTTCTTC.

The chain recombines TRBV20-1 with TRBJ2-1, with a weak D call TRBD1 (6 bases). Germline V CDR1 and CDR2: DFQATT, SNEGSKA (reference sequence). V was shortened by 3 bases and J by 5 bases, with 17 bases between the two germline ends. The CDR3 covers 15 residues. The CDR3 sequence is CSASEAKGGHNEQFF. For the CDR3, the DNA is TGCAGTGCTAGTGAAGCGAAAGGGGGACACAATGAGCAGTTCTTC.

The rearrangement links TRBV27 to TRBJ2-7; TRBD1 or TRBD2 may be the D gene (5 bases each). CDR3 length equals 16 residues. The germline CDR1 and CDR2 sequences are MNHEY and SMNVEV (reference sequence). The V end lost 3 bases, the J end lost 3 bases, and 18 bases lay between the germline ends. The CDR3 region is CASSLSLGTKLYEQYF. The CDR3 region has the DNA TGTGCCAGCAGTTTGAGTTTAGGGACCAAGCTCTACGAGCAGTACTTC.

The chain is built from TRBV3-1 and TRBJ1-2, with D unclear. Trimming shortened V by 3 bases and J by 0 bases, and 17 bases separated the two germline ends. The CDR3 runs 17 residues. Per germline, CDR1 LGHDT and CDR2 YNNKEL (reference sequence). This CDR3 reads CASSHHSTATPNYGYTF. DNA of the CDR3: TGTGCCAGCAGCCACCACTCGACCGCGACCCCTAACTATGGCTACACCTTC. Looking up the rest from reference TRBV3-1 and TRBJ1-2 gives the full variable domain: DTAVSQTPKYLVTQMGNDKSIKCEQNLGHDTMYWYKQDSKKFLKIMFSYNNKELIINETVPNRFSPKSPDKAHLNLHINSLELGDSAVYFCASSHHSTATPNYGYTFGSGTRLTVV.

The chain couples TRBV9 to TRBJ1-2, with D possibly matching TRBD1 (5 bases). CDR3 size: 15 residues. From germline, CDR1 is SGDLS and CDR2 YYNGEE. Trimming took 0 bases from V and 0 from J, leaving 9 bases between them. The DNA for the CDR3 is TGTGCCAGCAGCGTAGTAGGGACTTCTAACTATGGCTACACCTTC. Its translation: CASSVVGTSNYGYTF.

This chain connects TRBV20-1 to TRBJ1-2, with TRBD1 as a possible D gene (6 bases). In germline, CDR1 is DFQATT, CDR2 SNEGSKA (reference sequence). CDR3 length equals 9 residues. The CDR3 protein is CSYRDGYTF. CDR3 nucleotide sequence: TGCAGCTACAGGGATGGCTACACCTTC.

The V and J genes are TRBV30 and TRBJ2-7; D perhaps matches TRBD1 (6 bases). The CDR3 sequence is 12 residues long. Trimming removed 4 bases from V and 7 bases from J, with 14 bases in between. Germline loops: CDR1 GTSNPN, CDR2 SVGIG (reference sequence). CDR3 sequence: CAWKGTLLEQYF. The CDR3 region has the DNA TGTGCCTGGAAAGGGACATTGCTAGAGCAGTACTTC. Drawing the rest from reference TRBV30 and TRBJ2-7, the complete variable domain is SQTIHQWPATLVQPVGSPLSLECTVEGTSNPNLYWYRQAAGRGLQLLFYSVGIGQISSEVPQNLSASRPQDRQFILSSKKLLLSDSGFYLCAWKGTLLEQYFGPGTRLTVT.

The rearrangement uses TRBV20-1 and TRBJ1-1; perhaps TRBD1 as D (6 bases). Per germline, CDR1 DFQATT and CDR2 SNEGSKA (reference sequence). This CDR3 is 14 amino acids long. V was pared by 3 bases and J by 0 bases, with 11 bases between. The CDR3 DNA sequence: TGCAGTGCTAGTCAGGGGAATGTGAACACTGAAGCTTTCTTT. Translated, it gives CSASQGNVNTEAFF.

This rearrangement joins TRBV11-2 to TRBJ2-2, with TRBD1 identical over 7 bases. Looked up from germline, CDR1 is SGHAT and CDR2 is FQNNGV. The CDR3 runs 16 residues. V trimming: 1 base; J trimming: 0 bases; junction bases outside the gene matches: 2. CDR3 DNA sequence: TGTGCCAGCAGCTTAGTGAGGGGGCCGAACACCGGGGAGCTGTTTTTT. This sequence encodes CASSLVRGPNTGELFF.

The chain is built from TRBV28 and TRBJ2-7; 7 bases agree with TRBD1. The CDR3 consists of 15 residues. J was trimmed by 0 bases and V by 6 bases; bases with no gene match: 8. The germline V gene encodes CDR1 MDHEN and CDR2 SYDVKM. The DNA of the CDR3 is TGTGCCAGCAGCCCGCACAGGGGTGGCTCCTACGAGCAGTACTTC. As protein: CASSPHRGGSYEQYF.

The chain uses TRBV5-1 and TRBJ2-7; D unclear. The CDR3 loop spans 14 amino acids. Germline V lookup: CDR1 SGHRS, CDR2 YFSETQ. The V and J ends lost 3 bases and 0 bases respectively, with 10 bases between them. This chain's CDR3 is CASSSLGYSYEQYF. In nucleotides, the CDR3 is TGCGCCAGCAGCTCTCTGGGCTACTCCTACGAGCAGTACTTC.

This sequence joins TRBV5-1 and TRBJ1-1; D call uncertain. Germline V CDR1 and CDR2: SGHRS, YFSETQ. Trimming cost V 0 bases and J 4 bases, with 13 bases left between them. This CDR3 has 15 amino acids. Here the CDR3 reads CASSLGASGRTEAFF. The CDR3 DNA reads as TGCGCCAGCAGCTTGGGTGCCTCCGGCCGCACTGAAGCTTTCTTT.

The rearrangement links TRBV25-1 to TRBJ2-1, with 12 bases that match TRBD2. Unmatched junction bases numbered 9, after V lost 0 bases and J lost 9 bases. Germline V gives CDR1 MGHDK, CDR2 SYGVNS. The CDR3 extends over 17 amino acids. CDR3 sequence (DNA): TGTGCCAGCAGTGAATATACTAGCGGGGGGAGAGGGGGTGAGCAGTTCTTC. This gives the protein CASSEYTSGGRGGEQFF.

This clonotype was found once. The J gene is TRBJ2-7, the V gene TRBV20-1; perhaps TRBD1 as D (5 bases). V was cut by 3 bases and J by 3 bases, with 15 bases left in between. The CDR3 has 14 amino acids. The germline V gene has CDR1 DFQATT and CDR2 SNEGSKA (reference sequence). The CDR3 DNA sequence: TGCAGTGCTAGGAACAGGACCTACTTCTACGAGCAGTACTTC. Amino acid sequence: CSARNRTYFYEQYF.

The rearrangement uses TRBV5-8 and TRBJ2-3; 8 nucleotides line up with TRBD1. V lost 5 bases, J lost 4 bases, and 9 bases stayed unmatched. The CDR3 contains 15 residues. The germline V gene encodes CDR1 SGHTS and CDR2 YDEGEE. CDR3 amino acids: CASSIVGQGADTQYF. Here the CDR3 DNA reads TGTGCCAGCAGTATAGTAGGACAGGGTGCAGATACGCAGTATTTT. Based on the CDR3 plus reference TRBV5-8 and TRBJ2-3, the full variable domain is EAGVTQSPTHLIKTRGQQATLRCSPISGHTSVYWYQQALGLGLQFLLWYDEGEERNRGNFPPRFSGRQFPNYSSELNVNALELEDSALYLCASSIVGQGADTQYFGPGTRLTVL.

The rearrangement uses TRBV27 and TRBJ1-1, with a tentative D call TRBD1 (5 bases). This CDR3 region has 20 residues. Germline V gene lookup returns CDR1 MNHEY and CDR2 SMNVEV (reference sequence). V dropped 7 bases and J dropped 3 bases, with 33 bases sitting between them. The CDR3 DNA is TGTGCCAGCAACCTTTATGGCCCCGTCCTACGCCCTCAGGGAGACACTGAAGCTTTCTTT. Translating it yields CASNLYGPVLRPQGDTEAFF.

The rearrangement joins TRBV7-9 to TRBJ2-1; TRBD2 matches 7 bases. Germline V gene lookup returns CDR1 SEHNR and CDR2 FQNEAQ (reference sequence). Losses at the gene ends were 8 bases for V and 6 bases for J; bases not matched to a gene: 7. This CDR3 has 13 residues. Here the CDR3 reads CASPPTSFNEQFF. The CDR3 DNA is TGTGCCAGCCCCCCGACTAGCTTCAATGAGCAGTTCTTC.

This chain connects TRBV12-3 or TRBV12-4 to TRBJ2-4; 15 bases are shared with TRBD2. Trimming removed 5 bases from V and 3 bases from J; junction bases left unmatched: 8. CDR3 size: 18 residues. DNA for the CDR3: TGTGCCAGCAGTCCCGGGACTAGCGGGGGGCAGGGCAAAAACATTCAGTACTTC. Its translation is CASSPGTSGGQGKNIQYF.

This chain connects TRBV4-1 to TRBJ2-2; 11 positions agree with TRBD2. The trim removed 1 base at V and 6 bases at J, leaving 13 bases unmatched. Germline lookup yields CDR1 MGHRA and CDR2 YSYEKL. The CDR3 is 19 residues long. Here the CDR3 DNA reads TGCGCCAGCAGCCAAGGTTTTAGCGGGGGGGAATACGCCCCCGGGGAGCTGTTTTTT. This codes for CASSQGFSGGEYAPGELFF.